Shown below are 23 T cell receptor beta chains from a single sample sequenced in a study of T cell responses to AZD1222 COVID-19 vaccine. Produced via immunoSEQ multiplex PCR; TCRdb's table is partial and in-frame only. The data hold under 110,000 clones, with roughly 87% observed a single time. This sample comprised peripheral blood, obtained 28 days after the second AZD1222 dose. These receptors originate from an adult who received the AZD1222 COVID-19 vaccine.

A single count supports this clone. This chain joins TRBV15 and TRBJ1-1, with D unclear. Trimming removed 0 bases at V and 0 bases at J, with 8 bases between. Germline V gene lookup returns CDR1 LNHNV and CDR2 YYDKDF (reference sequence). This CDR3 is 15 amino acids long. The CDR3 loop is CATSRDRYMNTEAFF. The CDR3 DNA is TGTGCCACCAGCAGAGATCGGTACATGAACACTGAAGCTTTCTTT.

The V and J genes are TRBV11-1 and TRBJ1-6; D gene ambiguous. The germline gives CDR1 SGHAT, CDR2 FQDESV (reference sequence). The CDR3 has 15 amino acids. Trimming shortened V by 5 bases and J by 10 bases, and 18 bases separated the two germline ends. The CDR3 DNA reads as TGTGCCAGCAGCCTTGGAGGAGCTAGTAGGTCACCCCTCCACTTT. Its protein product is CASSLGGASRSPLHF.

The J gene is TRBJ1-2, the V gene TRBV11-2; D is perhaps TRBD1 (5 bases). The germline gives CDR1 SGHAT, CDR2 FQNNGV. V was shortened by 5 bases and J by 4 bases, with 17 bases between the two germline ends. The CDR3 spans 15 residues. The CDR3 reads CASSLGGWNVYGYTF. CDR3 bases: TGTGCCAGCAGCCTGGGGGGTTGGAATGTCTATGGCTACACCTTC.

This clone was seen only once. This rearrangement joins TRBV13 to TRBJ1-4; the match to TRBD1 covers 10 bases. Germline-derived CDR1 and CDR2 are PRHDT and FYEKMQ (reference sequence). Trimming cost V 5 bases and J 6 bases; bases outside gene matches: 6. The CDR3 has 15 amino acids. This chain's CDR3 is CASSPSGTGDEKLFF. The CDR3 nucleotides read TGTGCCAGCAGCCCGTCCGGGACAGGGGATGAAAAACTGTTTTTT.

The chain combines TRBV19 with TRBJ2-1; perhaps D is TRBD1 or TRBD2 (5 bases each). Trimming pared 10 bases from V and 2 bases from J, leaving 12 bases between. The germline gives CDR1 LNHDA, CDR2 SQIVND (reference sequence). This CDR3 is 13 amino acids long. The CDR3 here is CATTRGPYNEQFF. CDR3 nucleotides: TGTGCCACCACCCGGGGCCCCTACAATGAGCAGTTCTTC.

This clone was seen only a few times. The V and J genes are TRBV7-8 and TRBJ2-5, with D possibly matching TRBD1 (5 bases). The germline V gene encodes CDR1 SGHVS and CDR2 FQNEAQ. This CDR3 region has 14 residues. V lost 1 base, J lost 2 bases, and 8 bases lay in between. CDR3 protein: CASSLGRQQETQYF. CDR3 nucleotide sequence: TGTGCCAGCAGCTTAGGTCGACAGCAAGAGACCCAGTACTTC. The entire variable domain, with the rest obtained from reference TRBV7-8 and TRBJ2-5, is as follows: GAGVSQSPRYKVAKRGQDVALRCDPISGHVSLFWYQQALGQGPEFLTYFQNEAQLDKSGLPSDRFFAERPEGSVSTLKIQRTQQEDSAVYLCASSLGRQQETQYFGPGTRLLVL.

Points on this clone: This same CDR3 is encoded by further DNA sequences in the sample. This sequence joins TRBV2 and TRBJ1-1; D unclear. V dropped 7 bases and J dropped 1 base, with 7 bases sitting between them. Looked up from germline, CDR1 is SNHLY and CDR2 is FYNNEI. The CDR3 sequence is 12 residues long. The DNA of the CDR3 is TGTGCCAGCAAATTCGGGAACACTGAAGCTTTCTTT. Its protein is CASKFGNTEAFF.

The chain couples TRBV5-4 to TRBJ1-5, with D hard to call. Germline values: CDR1 SGHNT, CDR2 YYREEE (reference sequence). The CDR3 extends over 14 amino acids. Between the trimmed V and J ends, which lost 2 bases and 3 bases, there was a span of 9 bases. Here the CDR3 reads CASSLGGSNQPQHF. CDR3 bases: TGTGCCAGCAGCTTAGGCGGGTCCAATCAGCCCCAGCATTTT.

CDR3 DNA: TGTGCCAGCAGCTTAGCCAGGGAAGATACGCAGTATTTT. Translation: CASSLAREDTQYF. The chain links TRBV11-2 to TRBJ2-3; a possible D gene is TRBD1 (5 bases). Germline V lookup: CDR1 SGHAT, CDR2 FQNNGV. The CDR3 spans 13 residues. The V end was cut by 1 base, the J end by 5 bases, with 7 bases between.

As concerns this clone: The junction departs from the called germline gene at one end, perhaps through a read error. The V and J genes are TRBV7-7 and TRBJ2-2; TRBD1 might be the D (5 bases). The germline gives CDR1 SSHAT, CDR2 FNYEAQ (reference sequence). This CDR3 has 15 amino acids. The CDR3 sequence is CASSLGLDTVGELFF. CDR3 DNA sequence: TGTGCTAGCAGCTTAGGGCTGGACACTGTCGGGGAGCTGTTTTTT.

V gene TRBV7-8 combines with J gene TRBJ2-3; D is unclear. Germline assignment: CDR1 SGHVS and CDR2 FQNEAQ. V lost 4 bases to trimming and J lost 8 bases, with 13 bases between them. CDR3 length: 13 amino acids. The CDR3 sequence: CASSSLPEGTQYF. The CDR3 DNA reads as TGTGCCAGCAGCTCCCTCCCGGAAGGTACGCAGTATTTT.

The V gene is TRBV7-3, the J gene TRBJ2-1; unclear D gene. Between the trimmed V and J ends, which lost 5 bases and 8 bases, there was a span of 13 bases. The CDR3 has 13 residues. Germline CDR1 SGHTA, CDR2 FQGTGA. Here the CDR3 DNA reads TGTGCCAGCAGCCCGACGACCGGCTATGAGCAGTTCTTC. Encoded protein: CASSPTTGYEQFF.

The chain uses TRBV7-6 and TRBJ2-1, with 8 bases aligning to TRBD1. V lost 0 bases to trimming and J lost 6 bases; unmatched junction nucleotides: 13. Germline CDR1 SGHVS, CDR2 FNYEAQ. The CDR3 contains 18 residues. For the CDR3, the DNA is TGTGCCAGCAGCTTAGCGCTCGTGACAGGGGTAATATCCAATGAGCAGTTCTTC. Protein product: CASSLALVTGVISNEQFF. Full variable domain (missing parts from reference TRBV7-6 and TRBJ2-1): GAGVSQSPRYKVTKRGQDVALRCDPISGHVSLYWYRQALGQGPEFLTYFNYEAQQDKSGLPNDRFSAERPEGSISTLTIQRTEQRDSAMYRCASSLALVTGVISNEQFFGPGTRLTVL.

The J gene is TRBJ2-2, the V gene TRBV6-5; 9 bases map to TRBD1. The V segment lost 9 bases and the J segment 5 bases; nucleotides outside the gene matches: 4. The CDR3 loop spans 13 amino acids. In germline, CDR1 is MNHEY, CDR2 SVGAGI. CDR3 region: CARGTGNTGELFF. DNA of the CDR3: TGTGCCAGAGGGACAGGGAATACCGGGGAGCTGTTTTTT.

This clone occurred a few times. The genes are TRBV6-2 or TRBV6-3 and TRBJ1-1, with TRBD1 matching 12 bases. Germline lookup yields CDR1 MNHEY and CDR2 SVGEGT. The V segment lost 6 bases and the J segment 4 bases; nucleotides outside the gene matches: 12. The CDR3 loop spans 17 amino acids. CDR3: CASSDGTGGAGSTEAFF. The CDR3 nucleotides read TGTGCCAGCAGCGATGGGACAGGGGGCGCGGGGAGCACTGAAGCTTTCTTT.

This clone was seen a handful of times. The chain is built from TRBV12-3 or TRBV12-4 and TRBJ2-7; 7 bases fit TRBD1. CDR3 size: 13 residues. V shed 4 bases, J shed 4 bases, and the junction held 4 bases outside the gene matches. DNA of the CDR3: TGTGCCAGCAGTTCACAACAGGGGTACGAGCAGTACTTC. It codes for CASSSQQGYEQYF.

The rearrangement joins TRBV28 to TRBJ1-2; D not resolved. The CDR3 covers 13 residues. Germline V gives CDR1 MDHEN, CDR2 SYDVKM. V was trimmed by 6 bases and J by 5 bases, leaving 13 bases between them. The CDR3 DNA sequence: TGTGCCAGCAGCCGGACTGACTTTTATGGCTACACCTTC. It specifies CASSRTDFYGYTF.

J is TRBJ1-5 and V is TRBV19, with 10 bases that match TRBD1. Germline values: CDR1 LNHDA, CDR2 SQIVND (reference sequence). The CDR3 spans 15 residues. V shed 7 bases and J 3 bases; nucleotides not matched to a gene: 6. Here the CDR3 reads CASIGTGALNQPQHF. CDR3 bases: TGTGCCAGTATAGGGACAGGGGCCCTCAATCAGCCCCAGCATTTT.

The gene calls are TRBV9 and TRBJ2-1; TRBD1 agrees at 7 bases. V was clipped by 4 bases and J by 3 bases; unmatched bases: 7. Germline V gene sequence: CDR1 SGDLS, CDR2 YYNGEE. CDR3 length equals 15 residues. DNA for the CDR3: TGTGCCAGCAGCCCACAGGGGTCGGGCTACAATGAGCAGTTCTTC. Translated: CASSPQGSGYNEQFF.

In this sample, this clone turned up once. The chain has TRBV2 and TRBJ2-1, with D possibly matching TRBD2 (6 bases). The V and J ends lost 4 bases and 5 bases respectively, with 12 bases between them. From germline, CDR1 is SNHLY and CDR2 FYNNEI. The CDR3 runs to 14 residues. The CDR3 spells CASSASVGHNEQFF. DNA of the CDR3: TGTGCCAGCAGTGCTAGCGTCGGGCACAATGAGCAGTTCTTC.

The CDR3 reads CASSAEANLPGQPQHF. DNA for the CDR3: TGTGCCAGCAGTGCCGAGGCAAATTTACCAGGTCAGCCCCAGCATTTT. This rearrangement joins TRBV2 to TRBJ1-5; D gene ambiguous. Germline values: CDR1 SNHLY, CDR2 FYNNEI. The CDR3 runs 16 residues. V was trimmed by 4 bases and J by 6 bases, leaving 19 bases between them.

The rearrangement uses TRBV5-4 and TRBJ2-7; 10 nucleotides match TRBD1. The CDR3 spans 15 residues. Unmatched junction bases numbered 5, after V lost 2 bases and J lost 3 bases. Germline-derived CDR1 and CDR2 are SGHNT and YYREEE (reference sequence). The CDR3 coding sequence is TGTGCCAGCAGCTTCGAGGACAGGGGGTTCTACGAGCAGTACTTC. This gives the protein CASSFEDRGFYEQYF.

V usage is TRBV4-2 and J usage is TRBJ2-7, with D tentatively TRBD2 (5 bases). CDR3 size: 15 residues. Trimming cost V 4 bases and J 2 bases, with 15 bases left between them. Germline-derived CDR1 and CDR2 are LGHNA and YNFKEQ. The CDR3 DNA sequence: TGTGCCAGCAGCCCCCGATCCGGGGTTCCCTACGAGCAGTACTTC. Translation gives CASSPRSGVPYEQYF.